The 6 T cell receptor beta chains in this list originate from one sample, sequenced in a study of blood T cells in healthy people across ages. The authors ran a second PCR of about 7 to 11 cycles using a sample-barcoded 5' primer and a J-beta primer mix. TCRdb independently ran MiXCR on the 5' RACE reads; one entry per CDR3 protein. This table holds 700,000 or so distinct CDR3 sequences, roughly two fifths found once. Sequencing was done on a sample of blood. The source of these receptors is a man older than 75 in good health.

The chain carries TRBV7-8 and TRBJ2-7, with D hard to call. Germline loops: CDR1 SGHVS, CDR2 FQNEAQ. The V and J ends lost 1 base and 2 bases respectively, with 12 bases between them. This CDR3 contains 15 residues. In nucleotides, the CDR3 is TGTGCCAGCAGCTTAGGTCCAGATTCCGCCTACGAGCAGTACTTC. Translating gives CASSLGPDSAYEQYF.

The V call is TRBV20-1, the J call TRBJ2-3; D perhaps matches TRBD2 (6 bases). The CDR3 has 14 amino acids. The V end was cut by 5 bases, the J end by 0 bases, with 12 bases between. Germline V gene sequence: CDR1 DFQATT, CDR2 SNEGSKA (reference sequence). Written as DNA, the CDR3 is TGCAGTGCTCCAGCGGGTTCTAGCACAGATACGCAGTATTTT. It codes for CSAPAGSSTDTQYF.

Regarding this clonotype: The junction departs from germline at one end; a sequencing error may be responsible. The CDR3 reads CSAGSSGGLAETQYF. CDR3 DNA: TGCAGTGCCGGATCCAGCGGGGGGTTAGCAGAGACGCAGTATTTT. The chain carries TRBV20-1 and TRBJ2-3; 9 nucleotides line up with TRBD2. Germline CDR1 is DFQATT and CDR2 is SNEGSKA (reference sequence). The CDR3 is 15 residues long.

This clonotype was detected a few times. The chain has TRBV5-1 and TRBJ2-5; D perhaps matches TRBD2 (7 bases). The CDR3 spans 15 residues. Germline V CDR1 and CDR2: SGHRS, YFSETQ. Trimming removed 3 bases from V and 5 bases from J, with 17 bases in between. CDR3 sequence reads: CASSSAYREGETQYF. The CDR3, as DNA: TGCGCCAGCAGCTCAGCCTACAGGGAGGGGGAGACCCAGTACTTC.

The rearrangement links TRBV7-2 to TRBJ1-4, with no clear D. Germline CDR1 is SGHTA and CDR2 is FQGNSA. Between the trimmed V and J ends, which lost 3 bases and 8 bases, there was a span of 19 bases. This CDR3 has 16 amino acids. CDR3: CASSLTYTGRGEKLFF. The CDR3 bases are TGTGCCAGCAGCTTGACTTACACCGGGAGAGGGGAAAAACTGTTTTTT.

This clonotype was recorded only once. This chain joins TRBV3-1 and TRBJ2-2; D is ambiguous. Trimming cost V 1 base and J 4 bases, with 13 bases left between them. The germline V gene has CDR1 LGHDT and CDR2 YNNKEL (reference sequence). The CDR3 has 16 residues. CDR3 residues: CASSQVSLVGTGELFF. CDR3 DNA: TGTGCCAGCAGCCAAGTAAGTCTAGTTGGCACCGGGGAGCTGTTTTTT. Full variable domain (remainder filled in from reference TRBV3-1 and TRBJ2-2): DTAVSQTPKYLVTQMGNDKSIKCEQNLGHDTMYWYKQDSKKFLKIMFSYNNKELIINETVPNRFSPKSPDKAHLNLHINSLELGDSAVYFCASSQVSLVGTGELFFGEGSRLTVL.